This T cell receptor (beta chain) was found in a study of T cells in Graves' hyperthyroidism and ophthalmopathy. Turning to the study itself: Peripheral blood was taken when the disease was first diagnosed, before any treatment began. Broader study findings: Most clonotypes that expanded in the thyroid above 0.001 also showed up in blood.

A few counts support this clonotype. Antigen specificity is unknown. Absent ophthalmopathy progression within 18 months defined stable Graves' hyperthyroidism. The hyperthyroidism patients had all been newly diagnosed, and their disease duration was under 2 months. Their ages ranged from 18 to 65 years. CDR1 is LNHDA and CDR2 is SQIVND in the germline V gene (reference sequence). V was clipped by 6 bases and J by 1 base, with 22 bases between them. This CDR3 contains 18 residues. RNA transcripts gave rise to amplified TCR beta CDR3 regions. TCR CDR3 regions were first amplified by RT-PCR with HTBI primers. TCRdb analysed the multiplex PCR reads with MiXCR anew, one entry per CDR3 protein. The table records about 840,000 distinct CDR3 sequences, 35% to 45% of them present only once.

Sequencing was carried out using blood. The chain carries TRBV19 and TRBJ1-5, with D possibly being TRBD1 (6 bases). The TCR comes from a man aged 18 to 30 with Graves' hyperthyroidism. In DNA form, the CDR3 reads TGTGCCAGTAGGATGATGCCGGGACACACGTCGAGCAATCAGCCCCAGCATTTT. Translation: CASRMMPGHTSSNQPQHF.